Each of the 27 T cell receptor beta chains below was sequenced from the same sample in a study of T cells in Graves' hyperthyroidism and ophthalmopathy. The investigators amplified TCR beta CDR3 regions from RNA transcripts. The TCR CDR3 first-round RT-PCR relied on the HTBI primer set. MiXCR, run by TCRdb on the multiplex PCR reads, gives a single entry per CDR3 protein. The sample shows around 340,000 distinct CDR3 sequences, roughly 21% of them seen only once. Sequenced material: blood. The receptor set was obtained from a woman in her fifties or sixties with Graves' hyperthyroidism.

The table lists this clonotype with many counts. This rearrangement joins TRBV6-2 or TRBV6-3 to TRBJ2-5, with 7 bases matching TRBD1. CDR1 MNHEY and CDR2 SVGEGT come from the germline V gene. The CDR3 totals 15 residues. V dropped 5 bases and J dropped 2; count of bases not matched to a gene: 8. DNA for the CDR3: TGTGCCAGCAGTGGACGGACAGGCGAACAAGAGACCCAGTACTTC. Its translation: CASSGRTGEQETQYF.

There are a few counts of this clonotype. The genes are TRBV6-2 or TRBV6-3 and TRBJ2-6; weak D call: TRBD2 (5 bases). The ends were cut back, 6 bases at V and 2 bases at J, with 14 bases in the middle. Germline lookup yields CDR1 MNHEY and CDR2 SVGEGT. This CDR3 region has 16 residues. CDR3 sequence reads: CASRQGWETGANVLTF. CDR3 bases: TGTGCCAGCAGGCAAGGGTGGGAGACTGGGGCCAACGTCCTGACTTTC.

The sample holds many counts of this clonotype. The chain combines TRBV5-1 with TRBJ2-7; a possible D gene is TRBD2 (6 bases). CDR1 is SGHRS and CDR2 is YFSETQ in the germline V gene. The V end lost 0 bases, the J end lost 6 bases, and 10 bases lay between the germline ends. The CDR3 is 13 residues long. The CDR3 is CASSLGGLGEQYF. CDR3 DNA sequence: TGCGCCAGCAGCTTGGGGGGACTGGGCGAGCAGTACTTC.

This clonotype was observed many times. V and J are TRBV6-1 and TRBJ1-1; perhaps TRBD1 as D (6 bases). Trimming removed 10 bases at V and 1 base at J, with 13 bases between. Germline loops: CDR1 MNHNS, CDR2 SASEGT. This CDR3 contains 13 residues. In DNA form, the CDR3 reads TGTGCCATCCGGACAGCTCCGAACACTGAAGCTTTCTTT. Translating it yields CAIRTAPNTEAFF.

This sequence joins TRBV27 and TRBJ1-4, with 11 bases matching TRBD1. Trimming removed 5 bases from V and 6 bases from J; junction bases left unmatched: 17. Germline lookup yields CDR1 MNHEY and CDR2 SMNVEV (reference sequence). The CDR3 spans 19 residues. The DNA of the CDR3 is TGTGCCAGCAGTGCGACCGGGACAGGGGGTGTTGATGGGCATGAAAAACTGTTTTTT. Translation: CASSATGTGGVDGHEKLFF.

The chain employs TRBV28 and TRBJ2-7; tentative D call: TRBD2 (5 bases). Trimming removed 3 bases at V and 7 bases at J, with 19 bases between. CDR3 size: 15 residues. Per germline, CDR1 MDHEN and CDR2 SYDVKM. CDR3 coding DNA: TGTGCCAGCAGTTTGATGGGGTATGGCTCGGGAGAGCAGTACTTC. As protein: CASSLMGYGSGEQYF.

This clonotype was counted a few times. The chain is built from TRBV2 and TRBJ2-7; 8 bases fit TRBD2. V lost 8 bases, J lost 7 bases, and 10 bases stayed unmatched. CDR1 and CDR2 from the germline V gene are SNHLY and FYNNEI. The CDR3 totals 13 residues. The CDR3 nucleotides read TGTGCCAGCGTCCCGGGGGGGCTGAGGGAGCAGTACTTC. Translated, it gives CASVPGGLREQYF.

This clonotype was detected ten times or more. The rearrangement joins TRBV2 to TRBJ1-2, with D perhaps matching TRBD1 (5 bases). V was pared by 11 bases and J by 6 bases, with 22 bases between. This CDR3 is 14 amino acids long. CDR1 and CDR2 (germline): SNHLY, FYNNEI. The CDR3 DNA reads as TGTGCCGGACAAGCAGTTACCAGGCCCCATGGCTACACCTTC. Translated, it gives CAGQAVTRPHGYTF.

The chain uses TRBV6-5 and TRBJ1-2; D uncertain. This CDR3 spans 14 amino acids. From germline, CDR1 is MNHEY and CDR2 SVGAGI. V was clipped by 3 bases and J by 3 bases, with 11 bases between them. CDR3 in DNA: TGTGCCAGCAGTTATACCTCTTCGGACTATGGCTACACCTTC. Translation gives CASSYTSSDYGYTF.

The V call is TRBV25-1, the J call TRBJ2-1, with a weak D call TRBD2 (5 bases). Per the germline V gene, CDR1 is MGHDK and CDR2 is SYGVNS. Trimming left V 7 bases short and J 3 bases short, with 10 bases between. The CDR3 loop spans 13 amino acids. This CDR3 is CASTVASYNEQFF. In DNA, the CDR3 is TGTGCCAGCACGGTAGCGAGCTACAATGAGCAGTTCTTC.

This clonotype was seen at least ten times. This rearrangement joins TRBV28 to TRBJ2-2; 8 bases are a match to TRBD2. The CDR3 extends over 15 amino acids. J lost 6 bases, V lost 7 bases, and 10 bases had no gene match. Germline loops: CDR1 MDHEN, CDR2 SYDVKM. This chain's CDR3 is CASKPPGLGSGELFF. DNA of the CDR3: TGTGCCAGCAAACCACCGGGACTAGGGTCCGGGGAGCTGTTTTTT.

This clonotype was seen ten or more times. The chain recombines TRBV5-1 with TRBJ2-1; no definite D call. There are 13 residues in the CDR3. V was clipped by 4 bases and J by 3 bases, with 8 bases between them. The germline V gene encodes CDR1 SGHRS and CDR2 YFSETQ. Here the CDR3 DNA reads TGCGCCAGCAGCGCTCAAGGCTACAATGAGCAGTTCTTC. Translating gives CASSAQGYNEQFF.

The chain is built from TRBV20-1 and TRBJ2-1, with 10 bases identical to TRBD1. Germline CDR1 and CDR2: DFQATT and SNEGSKA (reference sequence). CDR3 length: 14 amino acids. The V segment lost 1 base and the J segment 10 bases; nucleotides outside the gene matches: 7. The CDR3 protein is CSARGQGALDEQFF. CDR3 nucleotides: TGCAGTGCTAGAGGACAGGGGGCCCTTGACGAGCAGTTCTTC.

This clonotype showed up just a few times. The J gene is TRBJ2-1, the V gene TRBV5-1; D not certain. This CDR3 region has 13 residues. The germline CDR1 and CDR2 sequences are SGHRS and YFSETQ. V lost 5 bases, J lost 0 bases, and 6 bases lay in between. The CDR3 region is CASRVDSYNEQFF. CDR3 DNA: TGCGCCAGCAGAGTGGACTCCTACAATGAGCAGTTCTTC.

This clonotype was detected only a few times. A much larger clone lies a single base off, so this may be a read error. The chain combines TRBV28 with TRBJ1-2; 9 positions agree with TRBD1. The CDR3 spans 14 residues. CDR1 MDHEN and CDR2 SYDVKM come from the germline V gene. The CDR3 sequence is CAGRFRDRENGYTF. Written as DNA, the CDR3 is TGTGCCGGCAGGTTCCGGGACAGGGAAAATGGCTACACCTTC.

This clonotype was counted a few times. The chain recombines TRBV20-1 with TRBJ2-1, with D possibly TRBD1 on 5 matching bases. CDR3 length equals 15 residues. The V end was cut by 1 base, the J end by 1 base, with 11 bases between. Germline CDR1 is DFQATT and CDR2 is SNEGSKA (reference sequence). CDR3 sequence (DNA): TGCAGTGCTAGAGGGCTAGGGGATTCCTACAATGAGCAGTTCTTC. Translating gives CSARGLGDSYNEQFF.

At least ten counts were recorded for this clonotype. The V call is TRBV30, the J call TRBJ1-5; TRBD1 is a possible D gene (5 bases). The germline CDR1 and CDR2 sequences are GTSNPN and SVGIG (reference sequence). The CDR3 totals 14 residues. V lost 0 bases to trimming and J lost 2 bases, with 8 bases between them. For the CDR3, the DNA is TGTGCCTGGAGTGTACGAGGGGGCAATCAGCCCCAGCATTTT. Protein: CAWSVRGGNQPQHF.

This clonotype was counted at least ten times. The chain couples TRBV5-6 to TRBJ1-2; TRBD1 agrees at 7 bases. With V trimmed by 4 bases and J by 5 bases, 8 bases remained unmatched. The germline V gene encodes CDR1 SGHDT and CDR2 YYEEEE. CDR3 length equals 14 residues. The CDR3 coding sequence is TGTGCCAGCAGCCTGACAGGGCTTTATTATGGCTACACCTTC. It translates to CASSLTGLYYGYTF.

This clonotype was picked up many times. The chain employs TRBV20-1 and TRBJ1-5; D unclear. The CDR3 has 13 amino acids. The V and J ends lost 2 bases and 1 base respectively, with 6 bases between them. Germline V gene data show CDR1 as DFQATT and CDR2 as SNEGSKA (reference sequence). CDR3 sequence: CSARIGSNQPQHF. CDR3 bases: TGCAGTGCTAGAATTGGGAGCAATCAGCCCCAGCATTTT.

This clonotype was picked up many times. The chain is built from TRBV18 and TRBJ2-7; TRBD1 aligns across 8 bases. Germline V gene data show CDR1 as KGHSH and CDR2 as LQKENI. This CDR3 contains 14 residues. Trimming at V came to 3 bases and at J to 5 bases, leaving 6 bases not matched to a gene. As DNA, the CDR3 is TGTGCCAGCTCACCTGTGGACAGGGAACACGAGCAGTACTTC. Translated, it gives CASSPVDREHEQYF.

The gene calls are TRBV3-1 and TRBJ2-2; the D gene is possibly TRBD2 (6 bases). Germline loops: CDR1 LGHDT, CDR2 YNNKEL (reference sequence). Trimming removed 8 bases at V and 7 bases at J, with 20 bases between. The CDR3 totals 15 residues. The CDR3 nucleotides are TGTGCCAGCTCGCACCGGGACTGGTATAGCGGGGAGCTGTTTTTT. Its translation is CASSHRDWYSGELFF.

This clonotype was picked up many times. The rearrangement links TRBV5-1 to TRBJ1-5; 7 bases match TRBD1. In germline, CDR1 is SGHRS, CDR2 YFSETQ. V dropped 3 bases and J dropped 4; count of bases not matched to a gene: 4. The CDR3 consists of 14 residues. The CDR3 DNA sequence: TGCGCCAGCAGCTCCGGGACAGAAAATCAGCCCCAGCATTTT. This encodes CASSSGTENQPQHF.

This clonotype was observed a handful of times. The J gene is TRBJ2-5, the V gene TRBV2; 8 nucleotides line up with TRBD1. The V segment lost 1 base and the J segment 2 bases; nucleotides outside the gene matches: 3. Germline V CDR1 and CDR2: SNHLY, FYNNEI. The length of the CDR3 is 15 residues. The CDR3 loop is CASSEGQGPQETQYF. DNA of the CDR3: TGTGCCAGCAGTGAAGGACAGGGGCCACAAGAGACCCAGTACTTC.

The V and J genes are TRBV5-1 and TRBJ2-5; D is unclear. V lost 0 bases and J lost 1, with 7 bases in between. The CDR3 consists of 14 residues. From germline, CDR1 is SGHRS and CDR2 YFSETQ. The CDR3 region is CASSLGYRQETQYF. CDR3 DNA sequence: TGCGCCAGCAGCTTGGGTTACCGCCAAGAGACCCAGTACTTC.

This clonotype has a handful of counts. The J gene is TRBJ1-3, the V gene TRBV7-9; no clear D. This CDR3 is 16 amino acids long. In germline, CDR1 is SEHNR, CDR2 FQNEAQ (reference sequence). With 1 base removed from V and 0 bases from J, the gap between germline ends came to 10 bases. This CDR3 reads CASSLGSSSSGNTIYF. For the CDR3, the DNA is TGTGCCAGCAGCTTAGGCTCAAGCAGCTCTGGAAACACCATATATTTT.

This clonotype was detected ten times or more. The CDR3: CANHDRAYKEQYF. The CDR3 DNA reads TGTGCCAACCACGACAGAGCCTATAAGGAGCAGTACTTC. This sequence joins TRBV14 and TRBJ2-7; possibly TRBD1 for D (5 bases). V gave up 10 bases and J gave up 7 bases, with 20 bases separating them. Germline CDR1 is SGHDN and CDR2 is FVKESK. The CDR3 has 13 residues.

There are a few counts of this clonotype. The chain combines TRBV13 with TRBJ2-5; 9 bases map to TRBD1. V was pared by 5 bases and J by 5 bases, with 3 bases of the junction left unmatched. CDR1 is PRHDT, CDR2 FYEKMQ, per germline (reference sequence). The CDR3 spans 13 residues. The CDR3 sequence is CASSRTGAETQYF. The CDR3, as DNA: TGTGCCAGCAGCCGGACAGGGGCGGAGACCCAGTACTTC.